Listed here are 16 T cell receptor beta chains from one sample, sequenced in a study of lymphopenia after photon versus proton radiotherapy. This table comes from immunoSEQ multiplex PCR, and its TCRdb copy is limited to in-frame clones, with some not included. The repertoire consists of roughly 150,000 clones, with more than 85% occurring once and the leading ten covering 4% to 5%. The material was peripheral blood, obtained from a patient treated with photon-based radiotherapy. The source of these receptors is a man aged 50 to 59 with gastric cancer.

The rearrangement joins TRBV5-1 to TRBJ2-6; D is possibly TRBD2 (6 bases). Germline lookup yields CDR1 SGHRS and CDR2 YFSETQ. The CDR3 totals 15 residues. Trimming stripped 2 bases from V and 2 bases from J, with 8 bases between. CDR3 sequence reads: CASSFGGAGANVLTF. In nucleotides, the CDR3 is TGCGCCAGCAGCTTCGGAGGGGCTGGGGCCAACGTCCTGACTTTC. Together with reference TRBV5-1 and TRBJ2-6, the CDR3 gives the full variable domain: KAGVTQTPRYLIKTRGQQVTLSCSPISGHRSVSWYQQTPGQGLQFLFEYFSETQRNKGNFPGRFSGRQFSNSRSEMNVSTLELGDSALYLCASSFGGAGANVLTFGAGSRLTVL.

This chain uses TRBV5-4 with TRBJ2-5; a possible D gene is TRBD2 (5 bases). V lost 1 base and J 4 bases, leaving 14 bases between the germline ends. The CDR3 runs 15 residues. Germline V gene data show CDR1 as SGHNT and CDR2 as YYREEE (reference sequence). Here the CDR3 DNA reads TGTGCCAGCAGCTTGAGAGCGGATCTCCGAGAGACCCAGTACTTC. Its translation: CASSLRADLRETQYF. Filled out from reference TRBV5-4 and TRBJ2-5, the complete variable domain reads ETGVTQSPTHLIKTRGQQVTLRCSSQSGHNTVSWYQQALGQGPQFIFQYYREEENGRGNFPPRFSGLQFPNYSSELNVNALELDDSALYLCASSLRADLRETQYFGPGTRLLVL.

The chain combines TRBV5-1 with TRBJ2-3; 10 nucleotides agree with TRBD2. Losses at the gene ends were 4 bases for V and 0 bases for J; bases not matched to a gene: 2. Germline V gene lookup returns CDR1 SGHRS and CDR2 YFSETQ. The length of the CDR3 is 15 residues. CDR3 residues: CASSRTSGSTDTQYF. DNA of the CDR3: TGCGCCAGCAGCCGGACTAGCGGTAGCACAGATACGCAGTATTTT.

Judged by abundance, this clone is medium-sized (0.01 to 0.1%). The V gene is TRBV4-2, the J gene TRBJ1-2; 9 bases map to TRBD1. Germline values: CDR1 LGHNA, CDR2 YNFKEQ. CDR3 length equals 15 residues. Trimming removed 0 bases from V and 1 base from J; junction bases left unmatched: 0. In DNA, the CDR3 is TGTGCCAGCAGCCAAGAGGGACAGGGTAACTATGGCTACACCTTC. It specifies CASSQEGQGNYGYTF.

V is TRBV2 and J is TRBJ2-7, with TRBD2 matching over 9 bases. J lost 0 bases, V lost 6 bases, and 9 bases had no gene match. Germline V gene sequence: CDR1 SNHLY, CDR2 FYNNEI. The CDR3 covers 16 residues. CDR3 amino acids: CASSLLAGEISYEQYF. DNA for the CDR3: TGTGCCAGCAGCCTACTAGCGGGCGAAATCTCCTACGAGCAGTACTTC.

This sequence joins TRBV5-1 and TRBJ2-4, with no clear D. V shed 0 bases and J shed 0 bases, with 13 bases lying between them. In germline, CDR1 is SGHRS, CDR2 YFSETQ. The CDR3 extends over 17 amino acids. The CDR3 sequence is CASSLVGSLLAKNIQYF. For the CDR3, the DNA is TGCGCCAGCAGCTTGGTTGGCAGCCTTCTAGCCAAAAACATTCAGTACTTC. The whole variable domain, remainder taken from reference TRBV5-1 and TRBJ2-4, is KAGVTQTPRYLIKTRGQQVTLSCSPISGHRSVSWYQQTPGQGLQFLFEYFSETQRNKGNFPGRFSGRQFSNSRSEMNVSTLELGDSALYLCASSLVGSLLAKNIQYFGAGTRLSVL.

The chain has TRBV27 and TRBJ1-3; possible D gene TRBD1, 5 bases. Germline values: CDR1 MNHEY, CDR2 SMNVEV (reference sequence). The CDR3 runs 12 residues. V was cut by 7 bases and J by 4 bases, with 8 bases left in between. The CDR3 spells CASKTAGNTIYF. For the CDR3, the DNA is TGTGCCAGCAAGACAGCCGGAAACACCATATATTTT.

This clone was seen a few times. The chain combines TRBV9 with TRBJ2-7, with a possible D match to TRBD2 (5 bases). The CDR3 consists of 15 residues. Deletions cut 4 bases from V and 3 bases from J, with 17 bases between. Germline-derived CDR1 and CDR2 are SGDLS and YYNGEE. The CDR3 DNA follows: TGTGCCAGCAGCCCCCTCGGGTCAGGAGGCTACGAGCAGTACTTC. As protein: CASSPLGSGGYEQYF.

The CDR3 DNA reads as TGTGCCAGCAGCCAATCCTGGGGAAGCACCGGGGAGCTGTTTTTT. Protein: CASSQSWGSTGELFF. This chain links TRBV4-2 with TRBJ2-2; no firm D call. The CDR3 contains 15 residues. Trimming left V 2 bases short and J 4 bases short, with 11 bases between. Germline CDR1 is LGHNA and CDR2 is YNFKEQ.

CDR3 sequence reads: CASSSSPGAYEQYF. The CDR3 coding sequence is TGCGCCAGCAGCTCCAGCCCGGGGGCCTACGAGCAGTACTTC. The V call is TRBV5-1, the J call TRBJ2-7; TRBD2 might be the D (6 bases). This CDR3 has 14 amino acids. CDR1 and CDR2 from the germline V gene are SGHRS and YFSETQ. Trimming shortened V by 3 bases and J by 2 bases, and 12 bases separated the two germline ends.

DNA for the CDR3: TGCGCCAGCAGCTTAAGGACTAGCGGCCTTAGCTCCTACGAGCAGTACTTC. Translation gives CASSLRTSGLSSYEQYF. This sequence joins TRBV5-1 and TRBJ2-7; the match to TRBD2 covers 10 bases. V was clipped by 2 bases and J by 0 bases; unmatched bases: 8. The CDR3 covers 17 residues. Germline V gene sequence: CDR1 SGHRS, CDR2 YFSETQ.

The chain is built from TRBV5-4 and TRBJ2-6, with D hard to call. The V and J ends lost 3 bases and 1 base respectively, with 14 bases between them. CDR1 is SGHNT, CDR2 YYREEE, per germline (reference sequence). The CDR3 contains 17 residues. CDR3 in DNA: TGTGCCAGCAGCTGGGATCTTGGGATGTCTGGGGCCAACGTCCTGACTTTC. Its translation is CASSWDLGMSGANVLTF. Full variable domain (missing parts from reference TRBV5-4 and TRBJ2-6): ETGVTQSPTHLIKTRGQQVTLRCSSQSGHNTVSWYQQALGQGPQFIFQYYREEENGRGNFPPRFSGLQFPNYSSELNVNALELDDSALYLCASSWDLGMSGANVLTFGAGSRLTVL.

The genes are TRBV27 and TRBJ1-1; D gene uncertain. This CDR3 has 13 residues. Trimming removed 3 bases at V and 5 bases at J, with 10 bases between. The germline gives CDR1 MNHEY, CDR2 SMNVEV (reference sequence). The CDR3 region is CASSFVFKTEAFF. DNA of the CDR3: TGTGCCAGCAGTTTTGTGTTTAAAACTGAAGCTTTCTTT.

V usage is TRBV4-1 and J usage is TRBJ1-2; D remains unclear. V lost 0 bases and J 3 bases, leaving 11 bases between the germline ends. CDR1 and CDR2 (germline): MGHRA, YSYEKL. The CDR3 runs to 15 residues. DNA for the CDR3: TGCGCCAGCAGCCAAGATTTAGGGTTAGACTATGGCTACACCTTC. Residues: CASSQDLGLDYGYTF.

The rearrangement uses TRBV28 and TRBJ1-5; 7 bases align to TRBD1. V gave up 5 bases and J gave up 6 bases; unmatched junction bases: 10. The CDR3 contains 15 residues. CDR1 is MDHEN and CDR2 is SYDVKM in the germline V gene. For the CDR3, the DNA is TGTGCCAGCAGTACAACAGGGGTGAGAGGTCAGCCCCAGCATTTT. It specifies CASSTTGVRGQPQHF.

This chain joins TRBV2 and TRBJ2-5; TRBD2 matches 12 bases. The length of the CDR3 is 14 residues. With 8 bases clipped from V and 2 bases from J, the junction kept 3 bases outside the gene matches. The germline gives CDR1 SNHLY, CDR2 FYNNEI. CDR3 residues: CASSGLAGQETQYF. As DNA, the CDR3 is TGTGCCAGCTCCGGACTAGCGGGGCAAGAGACCCAGTACTTC.